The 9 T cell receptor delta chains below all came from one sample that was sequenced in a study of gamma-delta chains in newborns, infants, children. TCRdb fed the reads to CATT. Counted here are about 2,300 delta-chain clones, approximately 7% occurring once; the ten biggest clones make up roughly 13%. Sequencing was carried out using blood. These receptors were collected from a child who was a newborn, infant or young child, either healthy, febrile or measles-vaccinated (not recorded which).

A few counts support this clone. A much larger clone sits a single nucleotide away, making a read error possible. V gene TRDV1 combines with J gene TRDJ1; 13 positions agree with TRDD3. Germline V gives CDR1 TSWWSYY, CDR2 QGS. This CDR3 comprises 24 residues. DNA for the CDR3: TGTGCTCTTAGGGAACTGGGCGTTCTACGGAGTACTGGGGGATACGAGGCCGACACCGATAAACTCATCTTT. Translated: CALRELGVLRSTGGYEADTDKLIF.

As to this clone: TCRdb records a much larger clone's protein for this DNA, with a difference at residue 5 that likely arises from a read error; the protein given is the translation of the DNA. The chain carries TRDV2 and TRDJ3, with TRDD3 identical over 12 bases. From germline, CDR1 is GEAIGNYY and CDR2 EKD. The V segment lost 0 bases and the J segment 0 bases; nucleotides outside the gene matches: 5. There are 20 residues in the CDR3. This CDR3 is CACDTVLGDTSSWDTRQMFF. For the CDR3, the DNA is TGTGCCTGTGACACCGTACTGGGGGATACCAGCTCCTGGGACACCCGACAGATGTTTTTC.

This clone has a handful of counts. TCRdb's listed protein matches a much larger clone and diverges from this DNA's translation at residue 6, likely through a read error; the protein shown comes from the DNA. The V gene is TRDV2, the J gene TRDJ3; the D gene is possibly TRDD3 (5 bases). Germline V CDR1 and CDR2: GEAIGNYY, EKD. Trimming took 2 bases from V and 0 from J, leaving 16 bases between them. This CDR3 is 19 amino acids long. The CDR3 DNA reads TGTGCCTGTGACAGTGCTTCGGGGGGCCACTCCTGGGACACCCGACAGATGTTTTTC. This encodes CACDSASGGHSWDTRQMFF.

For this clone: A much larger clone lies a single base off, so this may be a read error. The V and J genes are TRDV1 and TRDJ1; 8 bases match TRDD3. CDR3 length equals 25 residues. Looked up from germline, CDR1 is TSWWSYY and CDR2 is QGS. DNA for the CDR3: TGTGCTCTTGGGGAACTGCGCCGTCCAGTTCACCTACTGGGGGCCCCTTCCCCCCCTTTGGATAAACTCACCTTT. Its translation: CALGELRRPVHLLGAPSPPLDKLTF.

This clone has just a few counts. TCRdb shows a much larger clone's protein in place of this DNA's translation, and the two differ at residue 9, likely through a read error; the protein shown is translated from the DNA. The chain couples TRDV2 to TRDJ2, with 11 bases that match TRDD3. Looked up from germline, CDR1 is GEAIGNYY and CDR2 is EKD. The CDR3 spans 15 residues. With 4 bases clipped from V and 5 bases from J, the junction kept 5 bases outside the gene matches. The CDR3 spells CACDLLGDSTAQLFF. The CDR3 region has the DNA TGTGCCTGTGATCTACTGGGGGATAGTACAGCACAACTCTTCTTT.

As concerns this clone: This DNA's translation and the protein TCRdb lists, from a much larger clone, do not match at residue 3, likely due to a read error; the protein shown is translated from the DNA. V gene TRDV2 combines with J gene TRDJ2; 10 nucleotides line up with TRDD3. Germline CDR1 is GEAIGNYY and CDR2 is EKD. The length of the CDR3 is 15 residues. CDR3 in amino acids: CARDSLGDRTAQLFF. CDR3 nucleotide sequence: TGTGCCCGTGATTCTCTGGGGGATAGGACAGCACAACTCTTCTTT.

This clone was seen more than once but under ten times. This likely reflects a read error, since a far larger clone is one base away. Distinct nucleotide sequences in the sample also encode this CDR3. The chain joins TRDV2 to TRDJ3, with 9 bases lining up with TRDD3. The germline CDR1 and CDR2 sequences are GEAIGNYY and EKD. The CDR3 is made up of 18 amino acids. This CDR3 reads CACDKVLGDSWDTRQMFF. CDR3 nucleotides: TGTGCCTGTGACAAAGTACTGGGGGACTCCTGGGACACCCGGCAGATGTTTTTC.

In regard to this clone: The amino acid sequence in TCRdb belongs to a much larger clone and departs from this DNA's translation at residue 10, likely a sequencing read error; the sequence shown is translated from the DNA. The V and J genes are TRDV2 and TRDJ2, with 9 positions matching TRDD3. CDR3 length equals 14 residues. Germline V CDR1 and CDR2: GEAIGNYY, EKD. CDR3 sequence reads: CACDPLGDTVQLFF. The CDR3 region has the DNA TGTGCCTGTGACCCACTGGGGGACACAGTACAACTCTTCTTT.

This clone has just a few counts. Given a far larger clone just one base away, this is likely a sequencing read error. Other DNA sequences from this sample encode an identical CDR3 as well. The CDR3 spells CALGGILPSYSGGYFDKLIF. In DNA, the CDR3 is TGTGCTCTTGGGGGTATACTTCCTTCCTATTCTGGGGGATACTTCGACAAACTCATCTTT. This chain uses TRDV1 with TRDJ1, with TRDD3 matching over 11 bases. The CDR3 is 20 amino acids. Germline-derived CDR1 and CDR2 are TSWWSYY and QGS. The trim removed 4 bases at V and 8 bases at J, leaving 24 bases unmatched.